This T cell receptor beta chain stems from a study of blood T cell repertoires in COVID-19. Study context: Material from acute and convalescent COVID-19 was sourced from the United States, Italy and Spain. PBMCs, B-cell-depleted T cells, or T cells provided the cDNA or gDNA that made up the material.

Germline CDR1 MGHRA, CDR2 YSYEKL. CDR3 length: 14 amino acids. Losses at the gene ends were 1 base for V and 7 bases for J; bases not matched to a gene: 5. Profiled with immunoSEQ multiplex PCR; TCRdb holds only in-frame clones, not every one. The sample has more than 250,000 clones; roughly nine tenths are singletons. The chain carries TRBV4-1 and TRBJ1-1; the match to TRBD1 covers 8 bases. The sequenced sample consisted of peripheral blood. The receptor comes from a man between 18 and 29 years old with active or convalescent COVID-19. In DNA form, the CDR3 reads TGCGCCAGCAGCCAAGCCTCGGGACAGGTTGAAGCTTTCTTT. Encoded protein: CASSQASGQVEAFF.